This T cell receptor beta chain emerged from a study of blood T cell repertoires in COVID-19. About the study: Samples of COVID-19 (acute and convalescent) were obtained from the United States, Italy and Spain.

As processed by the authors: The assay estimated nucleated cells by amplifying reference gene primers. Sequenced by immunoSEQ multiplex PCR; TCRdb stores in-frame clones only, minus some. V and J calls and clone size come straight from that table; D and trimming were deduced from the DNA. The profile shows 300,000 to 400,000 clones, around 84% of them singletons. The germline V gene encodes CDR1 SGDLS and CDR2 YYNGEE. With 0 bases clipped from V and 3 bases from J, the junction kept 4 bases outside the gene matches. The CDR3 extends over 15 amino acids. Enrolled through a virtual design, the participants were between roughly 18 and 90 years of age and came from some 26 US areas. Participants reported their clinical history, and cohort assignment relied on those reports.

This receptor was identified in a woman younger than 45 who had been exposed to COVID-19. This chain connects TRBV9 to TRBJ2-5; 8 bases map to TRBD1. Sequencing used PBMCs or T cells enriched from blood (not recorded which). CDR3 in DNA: TGTGCCAGCAGCGTAGCGGCAGGGGGCGAAGAGACCCAGTACTTC. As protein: CASSVAAGGEETQYF.